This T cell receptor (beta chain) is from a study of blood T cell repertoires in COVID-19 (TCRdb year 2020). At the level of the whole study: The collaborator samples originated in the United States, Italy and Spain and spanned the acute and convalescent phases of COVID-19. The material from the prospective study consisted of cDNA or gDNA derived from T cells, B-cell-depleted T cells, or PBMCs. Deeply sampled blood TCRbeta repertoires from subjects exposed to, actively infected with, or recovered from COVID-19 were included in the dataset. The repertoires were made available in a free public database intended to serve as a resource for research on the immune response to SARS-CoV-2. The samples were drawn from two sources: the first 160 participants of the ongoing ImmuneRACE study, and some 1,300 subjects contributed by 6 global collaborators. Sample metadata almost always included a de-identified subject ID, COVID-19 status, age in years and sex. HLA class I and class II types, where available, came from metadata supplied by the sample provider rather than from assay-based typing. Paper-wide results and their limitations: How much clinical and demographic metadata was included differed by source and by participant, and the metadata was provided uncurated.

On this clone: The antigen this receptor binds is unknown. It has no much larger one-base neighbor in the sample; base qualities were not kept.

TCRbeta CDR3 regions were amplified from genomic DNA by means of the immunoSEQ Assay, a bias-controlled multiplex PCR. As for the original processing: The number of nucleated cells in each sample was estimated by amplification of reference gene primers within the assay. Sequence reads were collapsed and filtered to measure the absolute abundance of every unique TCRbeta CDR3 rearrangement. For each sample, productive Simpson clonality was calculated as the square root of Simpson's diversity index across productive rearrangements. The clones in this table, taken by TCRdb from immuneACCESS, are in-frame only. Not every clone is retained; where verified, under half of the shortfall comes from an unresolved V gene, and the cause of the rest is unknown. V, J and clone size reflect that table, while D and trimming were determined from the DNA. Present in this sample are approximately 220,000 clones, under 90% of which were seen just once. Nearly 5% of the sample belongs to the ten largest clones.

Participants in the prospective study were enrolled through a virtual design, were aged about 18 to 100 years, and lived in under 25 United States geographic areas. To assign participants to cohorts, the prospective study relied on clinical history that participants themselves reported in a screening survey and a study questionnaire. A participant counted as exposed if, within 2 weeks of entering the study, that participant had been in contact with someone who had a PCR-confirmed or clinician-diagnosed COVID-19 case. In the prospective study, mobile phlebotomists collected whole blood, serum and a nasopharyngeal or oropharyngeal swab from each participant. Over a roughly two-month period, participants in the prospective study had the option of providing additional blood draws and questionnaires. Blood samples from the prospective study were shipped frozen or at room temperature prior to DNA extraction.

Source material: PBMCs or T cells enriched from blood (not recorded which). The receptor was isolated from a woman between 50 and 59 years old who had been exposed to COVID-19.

The CDR3 protein is CASRQTGLYEQYF. The DNA sequence reads TGTGCCAGCAGACAAACAGGGTTGTACGAGCAGTACTTC. The rearrangement combines TRBV5-6 with TRBJ2-7; TRBD1 is a weak D gene call, 6 bases matching. CDR1 SGHDT and CDR2 YYEEEE are derived from the germline V gene. The CDR3 goes from the cysteine to the phenylalanine over 13 residues. The only DNA kept is the CDR3, 39 bases in frame from the first base. The trim is 5 bases for V and 4 bases for J, with a gap of 13 bases between the germline ends.